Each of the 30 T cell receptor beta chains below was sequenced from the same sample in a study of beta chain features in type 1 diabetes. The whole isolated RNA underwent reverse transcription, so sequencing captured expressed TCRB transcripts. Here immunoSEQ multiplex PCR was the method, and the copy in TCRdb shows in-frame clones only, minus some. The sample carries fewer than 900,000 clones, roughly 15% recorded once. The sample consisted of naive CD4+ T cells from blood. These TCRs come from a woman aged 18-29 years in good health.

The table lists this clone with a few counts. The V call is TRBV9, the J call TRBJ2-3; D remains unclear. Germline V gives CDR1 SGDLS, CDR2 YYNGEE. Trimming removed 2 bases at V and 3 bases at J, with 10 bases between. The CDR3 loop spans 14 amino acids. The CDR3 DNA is TGTGCCAGCAGCGTGTCAAGTGGGACAGATACGCAGTATTTT. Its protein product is CASSVSSGTDTQYF. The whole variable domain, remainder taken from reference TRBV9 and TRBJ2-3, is DSGVTQTPKHLITATGQRVTLRCSPRSGDLSVYWYQQSLDQGLQFLIQYYNGEERAKGNILERFSAQQFPDLHSELNLSSLELGDSALYFCASSVSSGTDTQYFGPGTRLTVL.

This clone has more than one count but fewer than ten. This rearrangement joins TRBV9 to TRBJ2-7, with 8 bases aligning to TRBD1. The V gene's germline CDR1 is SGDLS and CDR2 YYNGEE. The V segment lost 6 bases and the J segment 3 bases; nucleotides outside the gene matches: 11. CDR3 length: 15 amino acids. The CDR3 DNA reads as TGTGCCAGCATCCCGGGACAGGCCACCGACTACGAGCAGTACTTC. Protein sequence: CASIPGQATDYEQYF.

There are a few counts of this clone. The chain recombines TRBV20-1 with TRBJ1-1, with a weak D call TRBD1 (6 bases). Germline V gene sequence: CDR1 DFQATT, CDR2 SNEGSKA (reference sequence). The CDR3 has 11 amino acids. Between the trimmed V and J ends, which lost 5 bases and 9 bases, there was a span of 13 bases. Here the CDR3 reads CSAGGDYQAFF. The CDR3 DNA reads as TGCAGTGCTGGGGGCGACTATCAAGCTTTCTTT.

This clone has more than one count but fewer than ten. In DNA, the CDR3 is TGTGCCAGCAGCCATGGGGGAGGGATGAGCCAGTACTTC. It encodes CASSHGGGMSQYF. The chain joins TRBV11-3 to TRBJ2-5; 7 nucleotides line up with TRBD2. This CDR3 spans 13 amino acids. Trimming took 5 bases from V and 10 from J; bases not matched to a gene: 10. CDR1 and CDR2 (germline): SGHNT, YENEEA.

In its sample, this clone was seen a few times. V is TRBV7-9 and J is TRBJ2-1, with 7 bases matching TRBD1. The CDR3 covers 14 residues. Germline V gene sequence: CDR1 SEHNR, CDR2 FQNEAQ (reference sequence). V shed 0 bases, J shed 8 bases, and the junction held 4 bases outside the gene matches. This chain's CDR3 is CASSLAGDRDEQFF. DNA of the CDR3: TGTGCCAGCAGCTTAGCGGGAGACAGGGATGAGCAGTTCTTC. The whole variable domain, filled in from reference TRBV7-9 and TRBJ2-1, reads DTGVSQNPRHKITKRGQNVTFRCDPISEHNRLYWYRQTLGQGPEFLTYFQNEAQLEKSRLLSDRFSAERPKGSFSTLEIQRTEQGDSAMYLCASSLAGDRDEQFFGPGTRLTVL.

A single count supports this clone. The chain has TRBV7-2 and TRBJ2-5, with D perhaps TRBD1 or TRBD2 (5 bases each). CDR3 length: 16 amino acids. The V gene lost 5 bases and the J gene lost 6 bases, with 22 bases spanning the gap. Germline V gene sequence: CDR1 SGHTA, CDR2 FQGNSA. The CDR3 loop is CASSPRRYSGQKTQYF. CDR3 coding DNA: TGTGCCAGCAGCCCCCGTCGTTATTCGGGGCAGAAGACCCAGTACTTC.

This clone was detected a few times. CDR3 amino acids: CASSFLAEGYNEQFF. The CDR3 DNA follows: TGTGCCAGCAGCTTCCTAGCGGAGGGGTACAATGAGCAGTTCTTC. This rearrangement joins TRBV11-1 to TRBJ2-1, with 7 bases identical to TRBD2. Germline V gene lookup returns CDR1 SGHAT and CDR2 FQDESV (reference sequence). The CDR3 loop spans 15 amino acids. Trimming removed 3 bases from V and 4 bases from J; junction bases left unmatched: 6.

CDR3 bases: TGCAGCGTTACTCAGGGGGCCGGGAGTACTGAAGCTTTCTTT. As protein: CSVTQGAGSTEAFF. The rearrangement links TRBV29-1 to TRBJ1-1; 8 bases agree with TRBD1. Germline V gene data show CDR1 as SQVTM and CDR2 as ANQGSEA. Trimming took 5 bases from V and 5 from J; bases not matched to a gene: 10. This CDR3 spans 14 amino acids.

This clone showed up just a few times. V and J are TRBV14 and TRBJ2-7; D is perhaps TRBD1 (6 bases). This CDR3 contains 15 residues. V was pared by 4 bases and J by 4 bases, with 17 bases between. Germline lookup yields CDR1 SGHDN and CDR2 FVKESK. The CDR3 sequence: CASSRHRTEEYEQYF. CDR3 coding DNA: TGTGCCAGCAGCCGCCATCGGACAGAAGAATACGAGCAGTACTTC. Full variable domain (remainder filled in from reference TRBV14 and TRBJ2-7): EAGVTQFPSHSVIEKGQTVTLRCDPISGHDNLYWYRRVMGKEIKFLLHFVKESKQDESGMPNNRFLAERTGGTYSTLKVQPAELEDSGVYFCASSRHRTEEYEQYFGPGTRLTVT.

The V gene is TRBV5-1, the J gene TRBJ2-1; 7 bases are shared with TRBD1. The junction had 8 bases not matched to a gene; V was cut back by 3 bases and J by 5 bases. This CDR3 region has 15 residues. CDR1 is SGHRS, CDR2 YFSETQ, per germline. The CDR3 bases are TGCGCCAGCAGCTGGGGGACAGAGGGAAACAATGAGCAGTTCTTC. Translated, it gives CASSWGTEGNNEQFF.

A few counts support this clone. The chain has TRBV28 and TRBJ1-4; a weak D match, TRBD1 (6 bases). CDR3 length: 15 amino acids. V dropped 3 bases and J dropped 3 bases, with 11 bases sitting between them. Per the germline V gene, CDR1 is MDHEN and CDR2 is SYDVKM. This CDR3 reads CASSLGGRSNEKLFF. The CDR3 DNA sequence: TGTGCCAGCAGTTTGGGGGGGCGCTCTAATGAAAAACTGTTTTTT.

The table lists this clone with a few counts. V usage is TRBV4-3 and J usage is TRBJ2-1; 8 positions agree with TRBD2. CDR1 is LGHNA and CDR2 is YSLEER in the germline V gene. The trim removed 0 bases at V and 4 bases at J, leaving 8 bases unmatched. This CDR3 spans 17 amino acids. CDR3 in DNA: TGCGCCAGCAGCCAAGATCCTATACTAGCGGTTTACAATGAGCAGTTCTTC. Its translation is CASSQDPILAVYNEQFF.

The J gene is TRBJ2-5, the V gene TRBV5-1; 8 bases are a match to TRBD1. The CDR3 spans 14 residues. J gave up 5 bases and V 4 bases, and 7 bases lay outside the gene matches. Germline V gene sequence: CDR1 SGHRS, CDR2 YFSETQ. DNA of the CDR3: TGCGCCAGCAGCGAGACAGGGGTCGGGGAGACCCAGTACTTC. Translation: CASSETGVGETQYF.

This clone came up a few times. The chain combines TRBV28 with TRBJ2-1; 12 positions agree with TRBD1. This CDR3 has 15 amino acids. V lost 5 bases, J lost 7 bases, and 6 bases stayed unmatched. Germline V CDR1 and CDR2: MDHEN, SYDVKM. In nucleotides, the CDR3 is TGTGCCAGCAGTGTGGGACAGGGGGCTTGGAATGAGCAGTTCTTC. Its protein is CASSVGQGAWNEQFF.

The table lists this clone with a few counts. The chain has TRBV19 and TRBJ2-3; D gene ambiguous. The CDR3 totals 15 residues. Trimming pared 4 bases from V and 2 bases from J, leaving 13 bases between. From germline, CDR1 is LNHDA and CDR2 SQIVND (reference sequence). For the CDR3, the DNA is TGTGCCAGTAGTAAGGCGCGGAGCCTCACAGATACGCAGTATTTT. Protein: CASSKARSLTDTQYF.

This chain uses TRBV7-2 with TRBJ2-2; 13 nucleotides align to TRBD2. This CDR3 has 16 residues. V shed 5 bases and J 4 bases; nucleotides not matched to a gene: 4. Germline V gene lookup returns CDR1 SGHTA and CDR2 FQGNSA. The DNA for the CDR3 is TGTGCCAGCAGCCGACTAGCGGGAGGCCTCACCGGGGAGCTGTTTTTT. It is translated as CASSRLAGGLTGELFF.

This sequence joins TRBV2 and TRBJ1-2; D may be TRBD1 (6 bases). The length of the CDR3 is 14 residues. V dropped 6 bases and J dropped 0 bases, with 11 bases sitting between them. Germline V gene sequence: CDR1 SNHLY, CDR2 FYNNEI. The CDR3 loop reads CASRGQPTNYGYTF. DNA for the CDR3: TGTGCCAGCAGAGGACAGCCAACTAACTATGGCTACACCTTC.

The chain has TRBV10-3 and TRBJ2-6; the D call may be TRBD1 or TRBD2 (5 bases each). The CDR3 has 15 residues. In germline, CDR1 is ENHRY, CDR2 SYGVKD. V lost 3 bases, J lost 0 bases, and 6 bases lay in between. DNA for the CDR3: TGTGCCATCAGTGACGGGACCTCTGGGGCCAACGTCCTGACTTTC. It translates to CAISDGTSGANVLTF.

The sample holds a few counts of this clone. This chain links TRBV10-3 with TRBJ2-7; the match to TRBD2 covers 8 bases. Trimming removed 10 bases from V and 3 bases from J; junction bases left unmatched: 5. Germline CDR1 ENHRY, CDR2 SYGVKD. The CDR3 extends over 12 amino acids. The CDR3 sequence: CATTGTSYEQYF. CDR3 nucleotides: TGTGCCACCACCGGGACTAGCTACGAGCAGTACTTC.

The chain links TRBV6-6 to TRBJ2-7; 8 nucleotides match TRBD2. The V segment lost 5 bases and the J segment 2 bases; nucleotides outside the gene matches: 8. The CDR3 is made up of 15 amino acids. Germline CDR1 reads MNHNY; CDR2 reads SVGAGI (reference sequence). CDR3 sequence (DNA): TGTGCCAGCAGTATCCTCGGTAGCGGGGCCTACGAGCAGTACTTC. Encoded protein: CASSILGSGAYEQYF.

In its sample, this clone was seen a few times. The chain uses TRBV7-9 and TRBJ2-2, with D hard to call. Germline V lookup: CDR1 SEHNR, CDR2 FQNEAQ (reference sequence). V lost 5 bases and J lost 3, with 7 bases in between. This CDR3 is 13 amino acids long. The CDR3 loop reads CASSRTDTGELFF. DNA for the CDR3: TGTGCCAGCAGCCGGACCGACACCGGGGAGCTGTTTTTT.

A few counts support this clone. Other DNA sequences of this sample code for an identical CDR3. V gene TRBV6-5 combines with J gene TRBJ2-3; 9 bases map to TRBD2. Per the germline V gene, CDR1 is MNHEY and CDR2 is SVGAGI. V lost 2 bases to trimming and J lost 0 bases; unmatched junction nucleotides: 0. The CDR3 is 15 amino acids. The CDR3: CASSYTSGSTDTQYF. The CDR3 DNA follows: TGTGCCAGCAGTTACACTAGCGGGAGCACAGATACGCAGTATTTT.

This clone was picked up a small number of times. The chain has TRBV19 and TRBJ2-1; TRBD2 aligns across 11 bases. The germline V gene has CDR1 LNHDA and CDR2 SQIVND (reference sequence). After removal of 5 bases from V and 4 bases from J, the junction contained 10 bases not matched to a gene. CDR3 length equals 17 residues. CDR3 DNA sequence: TGTGCCAGTAGTTTCCCCCGGGGGACTAGCGGTTACAATGAGCAGTTCTTC. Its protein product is CASSFPRGTSGYNEQFF.

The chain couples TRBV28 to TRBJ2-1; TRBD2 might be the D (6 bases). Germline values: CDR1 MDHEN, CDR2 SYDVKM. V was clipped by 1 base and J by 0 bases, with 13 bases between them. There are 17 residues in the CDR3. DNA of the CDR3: TGTGCCAGCAGTTTATCGACTAGTTCCTACTCCTACAATGAGCAGTTCTTC. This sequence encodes CASSLSTSSYSYNEQFF. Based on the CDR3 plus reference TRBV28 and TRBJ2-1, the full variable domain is DVKVTQSSRYLVKRTGEKVFLECVQDMDHENMFWYRQDPGLGLRLIYFSYDVKMKEKGDIPEGYSVSREKKERFSLILESASTNQTSMYLCASSLSTSSYSYNEQFFGPGTRLTVL.

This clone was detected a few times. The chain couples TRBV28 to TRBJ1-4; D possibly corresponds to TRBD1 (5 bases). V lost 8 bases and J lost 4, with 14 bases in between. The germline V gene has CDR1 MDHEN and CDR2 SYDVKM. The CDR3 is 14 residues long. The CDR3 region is CASRVGQINEKLFF. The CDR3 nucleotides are TGTGCCAGCCGGGTAGGACAAATTAATGAAAAACTGTTTTTT.

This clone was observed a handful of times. CDR3 protein: CASSQLIAGSNTGELFF. In nucleotides, the CDR3 is TGTGCCAGCAGCCAACTGATAGCGGGGTCAAACACCGGGGAGCTGTTTTTT. This chain connects TRBV4-2 to TRBJ2-2; 8 bases fit TRBD2. Germline assignment: CDR1 LGHNA and CDR2 YNFKEQ. Trimming cost V 2 bases and J 2 bases; bases outside gene matches: 7. CDR3 length: 17 amino acids.

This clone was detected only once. CDR3 nucleotides: TGTGCCAGCAGTGCCCGGCCCAGGGGGAGGCACATCTCTGGGGCCAACGTCCTGACTTTC. It specifies CASSARPRGRHISGANVLTF. The chain is built from TRBV2 and TRBJ2-6, with D possibly matching TRBD1 (7 bases). The CDR3 is 20 residues long. V gave up 4 bases and J gave up 0 bases, with 22 bases separating them. CDR1 and CDR2 (germline): SNHLY, FYNNEI. The whole variable domain, remainder taken from reference TRBV2 and TRBJ2-6, is EPEVTQTPSHQVTQMGQEVILRCVPISNHLYFYWYRQILGQKVEFLVSFYNNEISEKSEIFDDQFSVERPDGSNFTLKIRSTKLEDSAMYFCASSARPRGRHISGANVLTFGAGSRLTVL.

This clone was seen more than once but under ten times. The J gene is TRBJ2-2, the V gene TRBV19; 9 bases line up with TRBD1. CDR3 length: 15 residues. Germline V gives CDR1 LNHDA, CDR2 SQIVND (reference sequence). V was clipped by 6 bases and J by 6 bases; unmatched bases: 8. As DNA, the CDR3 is TGTGCCAGTAGCCCCGGGACAGGGAGGTCCGGGGAGCTGTTTTTT. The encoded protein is CASSPGTGRSGELFF. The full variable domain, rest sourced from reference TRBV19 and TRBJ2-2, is DGGITQSPKYLFRKEGQNVTLSCEQNLNHDAMYWYRQDPGQGLRLIYYSQIVNDFQKGDIAEGYSVSREKKESFPLTVTSAQKNPTAFYLCASSPGTGRSGELFFGEGSRLTVL.

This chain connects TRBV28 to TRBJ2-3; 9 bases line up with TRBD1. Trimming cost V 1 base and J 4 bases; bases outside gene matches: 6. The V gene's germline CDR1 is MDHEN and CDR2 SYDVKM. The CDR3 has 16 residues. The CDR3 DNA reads TGTGCCAGCAGTTTATCCGGGACAGGGTCCGCAGATACGCAGTATTTT. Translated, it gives CASSLSGTGSADTQYF.

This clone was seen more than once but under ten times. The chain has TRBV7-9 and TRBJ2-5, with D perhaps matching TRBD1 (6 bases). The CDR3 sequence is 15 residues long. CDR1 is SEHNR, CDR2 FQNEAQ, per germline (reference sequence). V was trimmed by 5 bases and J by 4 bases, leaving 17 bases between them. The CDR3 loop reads CASSPGAGEGETQYF. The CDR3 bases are TGTGCCAGCAGCCCCGGGGCAGGGGAAGGAGAGACCCAGTACTTC.